Below, 19 T cell receptor beta chains from the same sample are listed, as sequenced in a study of blood T cells in healthy people across ages. Then a second PCR, running about 7 to 11 cycles, was carried out with a sample-barcoded 5' primer and a J-beta primer mix. TCRdb ran MiXCR on the 5' RACE reads and lists one entry per CDR3 protein. The sample shows about 600,000 distinct CDR3 sequences, around 48% of them seen only once. The sequencing input was blood. The receptor set was obtained from a man older than 75 in good health.

The chain couples TRBV4-3 to TRBJ1-1, with a possible D match to TRBD1 (5 bases). V was pared by 1 base and J by 1 base, with 13 bases between. Germline V gene lookup returns CDR1 LGHNA and CDR2 YSLEER. The CDR3 contains 16 residues. CDR3 DNA sequence: TGCGCCAGCAGCCAAGGGAGGGGTAGAGAGAACACTGAAGCTTTCTTT. The encoded protein is CASSQGRGRENTEAFF.

The V gene is TRBV21-1, the J gene TRBJ2-3; the table's D gene call, TRBD2, was not cross checked with the DNA. TRBV21-1 is deemed a pseudogene. The CDR3 totals 15 residues. CDR3: CARTATSASTDTQYF. The CDR3 DNA reads TGTGCCCGCACCGCGACTAGCGCTAGCACAGATACGCAGTATTTT.

The CDR3 reads CATTMRGETSYEQYF. CDR3 DNA: TGTGCCACTACTATGCGGGGGGAAACCTCCTACGAGCAGTACTTC. The gene calls are TRBV5-6 and TRBJ2-7; 8 bases align to TRBD2. Germline V CDR1 and CDR2: SGHDT, YYEEEE. J gave up 0 bases and V 9 bases, and 11 bases lay outside the gene matches. The CDR3 length is 15 residues.

The rearrangement uses TRBV7-9 and TRBJ2-1; no reliable D call. The CDR3 loop spans 13 amino acids. V was cut by 1 base and J by 8 bases, with 9 bases left in between. Germline CDR1 reads SEHNR; CDR2 reads FQNEAQ (reference sequence). In nucleotides, the CDR3 is TGTGCCAGCAGCTTAGAGGTATCCCATGAGCAGTTCTTC. It codes for CASSLEVSHEQFF.

Only a few counts were recorded for this clonotype. The chain combines TRBV7-9 with TRBJ1-2; maybe TRBD1 (6 bases). The germline V and J ends were trimmed by 2 bases and 7 bases, with 17 bases remaining between them. Germline loops: CDR1 SEHNR, CDR2 FQNEAQ (reference sequence). CDR3 size: 15 residues. This CDR3 reads CASSLSSGDTSGYTF. CDR3 sequence (DNA): TGTGCCAGCAGCTTATCTTCAGGGGACACCTCTGGCTACACCTTC.

This clonotype turned up a few times. The rearrangement uses TRBV29-1 and TRBJ2-3; 8 bases map to TRBD2. In germline, CDR1 is SQVTM, CDR2 ANQGSEA. This CDR3 has 16 amino acids. V lost 0 bases, J lost 4 bases, and 9 bases stayed unmatched. CDR3 amino acids: CSVEDRAGVGADTQYF. The DNA of the CDR3 is TGCAGCGTTGAAGATCGAGCGGGAGTGGGGGCAGATACGCAGTATTTT.

This clonotype has more than one count but fewer than ten. The CDR3 protein is CASAALVFASLGQGIATQYF. The CDR3 coding sequence is TGTGCCAGCGCGGCCCTCGTTTTCGCCAGCCTTGGACAGGGGATCGCGACCCAGTACTTC. The chain combines TRBV6-1 with TRBJ2-5; 9 bases match TRBD1. This CDR3 spans 20 amino acids. Trimming cost V 8 bases and J 7 bases; bases outside gene matches: 29. Looked up from germline, CDR1 is MNHNS and CDR2 is SASEGT.

V and J are TRBV7-3 and TRBJ1-6; TRBD1 matches at 9 bases. J gave up 7 bases and V 3 bases, and 7 bases lay outside the gene matches. Germline V gives CDR1 SGHTA, CDR2 FQGTGA. The CDR3 extends over 16 amino acids. CDR3 in DNA: TGTGCCAGCAGCTTGGGACCGGGACAGGGCAATTCACCCCTCCACTTT. Amino acid sequence: CASSLGPGQGNSPLHF.

The chain couples TRBV12-3 or TRBV12-4 to TRBJ2-5, with TRBD1 matching over 7 bases. V lost 10 bases and J lost 1; bases outside the gene matches: 6. This CDR3 comprises 13 residues. The DNA of the CDR3 is TGTGCCACCCGGAAGGGGGCCCAAGAGACCCAGTACTTC. Its protein product is CATRKGAQETQYF.

This clonotype has a single count. The chain is built from TRBV3-1 and TRBJ1-1; tentative D call: TRBD1 (5 bases). Germline CDR1 LGHDT, CDR2 YNNKEL (reference sequence). This CDR3 is built from 17 residues. V dropped 4 bases and J dropped 5 bases, with 23 bases sitting between them. This CDR3 is CASSLDGIDRFGTEAFF. CDR3 nucleotide sequence: TGTGCCAGCAGCCTTGACGGGATAGACAGATTTGGGACTGAAGCTTTCTTT.

The rearrangement links TRBV7-2 to TRBJ2-1; 9 positions agree with TRBD1. Judging by the DNA end, TRBJ2-7 fits better; the J call may be wrong. Germline V gene sequence: CDR1 SGHTA, CDR2 FQGNSA. This CDR3 is built from 16 residues. CDR3 DNA sequence: TGTGCCAGCAGCTTAATGGGGACAGGGTTCAACAATGAGCAGTACTTC. This sequence encodes CASSLMGTGFNNEQYF.

The V and J genes are TRBV6-1 and TRBJ2-5; TRBD1 matches 7 bases. The ends lost 5 bases at V and 2 bases at J; junction bases unmatched: 5. Germline V lookup: CDR1 MNHNS, CDR2 SASEGT. The CDR3 is made up of 14 amino acids. This CDR3 reads CASSNRGYQETQYF. CDR3 in DNA: TGTGCCAGCAGTAACAGGGGTTATCAAGAGACCCAGTACTTC.

This clonotype was picked up many times. V usage is TRBV20-1 and J usage is TRBJ2-3, with TRBD2 matching over 16 bases. The CDR3 consists of 16 residues. J lost 7 bases, V lost 3 bases, and 7 bases had no gene match. Germline-derived CDR1 and CDR2 are DFQATT and SNEGSKA (reference sequence). CDR3 sequence (DNA): TGCAGTGCTAGGAAGGGGACTAGCGGGAGGGCAAATACGCAGTATTTT. Protein sequence: CSARKGTSGRANTQYF.

This chain joins TRBV20-1 and TRBJ2-3, with 7 nucleotides matching TRBD2. Looked up from germline, CDR1 is DFQATT and CDR2 is SNEGSKA (reference sequence). The V segment lost 0 bases and the J segment 6 bases; nucleotides outside the gene matches: 9. The CDR3 has 15 residues. Here the CDR3 DNA reads TGCAGTGCTAGAGATCTCATGGGGGGGAAGGATACGCAGTATTTT. Residues: CSARDLMGGKDTQYF.

The chain has TRBV6-5 and TRBJ1-1; D is perhaps TRBD1 (5 bases). V lost 5 bases, J lost 6 bases, and 13 bases lay in between. Germline CDR1 and CDR2: MNHEY and SVGAGI. The CDR3 runs 13 residues. The CDR3: CASSDEGRAEAFF. CDR3 in DNA: TGTGCCAGCAGTGACGAAGGCAGGGCTGAAGCTTTCTTT.

This clonotype was detected only a few times. CDR3 region: CASSEPGSNQPQHF. The CDR3 nucleotides read TGTGCCAGCAGTGAACCGGGGAGCAATCAGCCCCAGCATTTT. This sequence joins TRBV25-1 and TRBJ1-5, with D unresolved. Germline assignment: CDR1 MGHDK and CDR2 SYGVNS. This CDR3 is 14 amino acids long. Trimming took 2 bases from V and 1 from J, leaving 6 bases between them. The full variable domain, its missing parts supplied by reference TRBV25-1 and TRBJ1-5, is EADIYQTPRYLVIGTGKKITLECSQTMGHDKMYWYQQDPGMELHLIHYSYGVNSTEKGDLSSESTVSRIRTEHFPLTLESARPSHTSQYLCASSEPGSNQPQHFGDGTRLSIL.

This clonotype was detected many times. The rearrangement joins TRBV29-1 to TRBJ2-1, with unresolved D. Germline V CDR1 and CDR2: SQVTM, ANQGSEA. CDR3 length: 11 amino acids. Trimming pared 4 bases from V and 5 bases from J, leaving 6 bases between. CDR3 amino acids: CSVGADNEQFF. Written as DNA, the CDR3 is TGCAGCGTTGGGGCCGACAATGAGCAGTTCTTC.

Comment on this clonotype: A read error may be the cause here, since a much bigger clone is one base away. This chain joins TRBV7-8 and TRBJ2-5, with TRBD2 identical over 9 bases. The J call may be mistaken, given a closer DNA end match to TRBJ2-1. Germline V gives CDR1 SGHVS, CDR2 FQNEAQ. CDR3 length: 18 residues. The CDR3 region is CASSLDRVSGGYQETQFF. DNA of the CDR3: TGTGCCAGCAGCTTAGATAGGGTTAGCGGGGGATACCAAGAGACCCAGTTCTTC.

The chain has TRBV5-1 and TRBJ2-3, with a weak D call TRBD2 (6 bases). The CDR3 sequence is 15 residues long. Germline loops: CDR1 SGHRS, CDR2 YFSETQ. The germline V and J ends were trimmed by 7 bases and 1 base, with 16 bases remaining between them. In DNA, the CDR3 is TGCGCCAGCGTTCCCGGGACTCCACGCACAGATACGCAGTATTTT. As protein: CASVPGTPRTDTQYF. The full variable domain, completed using reference TRBV5-1 and TRBJ2-3, is KAGVTQTPRYLIKTRGQQVTLSCSPISGHRSVSWYQQTPGQGLQFLFEYFSETQRNKGNFPGRFSGRQFSNSRSEMNVSTLELGDSALYLCASVPGTPRTDTQYFGPGTRLTVL.